The clone carrying this T cell receptor beta chain was found many times. The antigen remains undetermined. This sample is part of a study of glioma-infiltrating T cells. Overall study findings and caveats: Only very few CDR3 sequences appeared in both tissue and blood. Non-neoplastic patients had below-expected tissue-blood divergence, while all gliomas exceeded expectation.

Using RNA template, CDR3s of TCR alpha and beta were amplified with iRepertoire arm-PCR. Tissue mRNA or PBMC total RNA, about 95-450 ng, went into one-step reverse transcription and amplification. One entry per CDR3 protein, called by TCRdb with MiXCR from the multiplex PCR reads. This sample has 95,000 to 110,000 distinct CDR3 sequences, with approximately 28% found just once. In germline, CDR1 is DFQATT, CDR2 SNEGSKA (reference sequence). The CDR3 runs to 16 residues. V was clipped by 3 bases and J by 6 bases, with 22 bases between them. This sequence originates from a human donor with low-grade glioma or glioblastoma, undergoing nonglioma brain surgery, or in good health (not recorded which). This chain uses TRBV20-1 with TRBJ2-3; D is perhaps TRBD2 (6 bases). The sequencing input was glioma tissue, nonneoplastic brain tissue, or PBMCs (not recorded which). CDR3 sequence reads: CSASATQRASSDTQYF. The CDR3 DNA reads as TGCAGTGCTAGCGCCACTCAGCGGGCCTCCTCTGATACGCAGTATTTT.